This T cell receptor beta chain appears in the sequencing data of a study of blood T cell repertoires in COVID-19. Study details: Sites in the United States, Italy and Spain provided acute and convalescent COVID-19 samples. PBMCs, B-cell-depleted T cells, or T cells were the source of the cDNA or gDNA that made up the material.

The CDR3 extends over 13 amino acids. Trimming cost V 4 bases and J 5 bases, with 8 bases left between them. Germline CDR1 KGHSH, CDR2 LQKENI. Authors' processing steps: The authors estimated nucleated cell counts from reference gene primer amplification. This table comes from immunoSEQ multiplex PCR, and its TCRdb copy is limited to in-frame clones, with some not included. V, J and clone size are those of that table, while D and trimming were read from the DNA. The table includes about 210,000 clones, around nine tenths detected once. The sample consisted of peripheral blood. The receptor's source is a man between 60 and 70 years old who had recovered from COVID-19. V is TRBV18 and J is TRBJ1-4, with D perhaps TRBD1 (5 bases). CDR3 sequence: CASSRQNNEKLFF. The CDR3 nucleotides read TGTGCCAGCTCACGACAGAACAATGAAAAACTGTTTTTT.